This record covers a single TCR beta chain. The antigen it binds to is not known. One base away there is no much larger clone; base qualities are not given. The data stem from a study of T cell responses to AZD1222 COVID-19 vaccine (dated by TCRdb to the early 2020s). In the study overall: Because spike-specific TCR depth and breadth did not differ between the two schedules, AZD1222 recipients who got a second dose at roughly 4 weeks were pooled with those who got a second dose at roughly 12 weeks. TCR sequencing covered 233 trial participants: 207 given two doses of AZD1222 and 26 given two doses of MenACWY control vaccine. Enrollment into the trials was organized by age into subgroups of 18-55, 56-69 and 70-plus years, and those subgroups contained 148, 28 and 57 TCR-sequenced participants, respectively. On the study overall, not on this receptor specifically: The 56-69-year group was small, and its depth increase did not reach significance, likely because of low power. Epitopes outside the regions mutated in the B.1.351 and B.1.1.7 variants were reportedly recognized by nearly half of the unique spike-specific TCRs. CD4 TCRs associated with the vaccine covered the entire spike protein, and the dominant responses were in regions 160-218 and 743-854. Most participants were white British and females outnumbered males, and the authors suggested that clonal diversity may have been underestimated. Only five to seven AZD1222 recipients were SARS-CoV-2 seropositive at baseline, limiting conclusions about previously exposed vaccinees. Spike-specific TCR breadth and depth rose significantly after two AZD1222 doses compared with day 0 and with MenACWY recipients. Because no day 14 peak-response samples were available, the repertoires could be characterized only after the peak T cell response.

The CDR3 regions of human TCRbeta chains were analyzed by immunosequencing. As for the original processing: Repertoire TCRs were checked for matches against a reference library of SARS-CoV-2-specific TCRs that had been generated using the MIRA antigen-specificity platform. Breadth meant the fraction of unique TCRs that were SARS-CoV-2-associated, whereas depth meant the fraction of total T cells that were SARS-CoV-2-associated. Using the MIRA data, each spike-specific TCR was assigned both to the spike region to which the TCR was reactive and to a CD4 or CD8 class. Log10-transformed breadth and depth values were compared by one-way ANOVA with Sidak's multiple comparisons tests. This is the immuneACCESS table as TCRdb keeps it, with only in-frame sequences that have V and J called. A part of the clones is gone; compared with another copy, unresolved V genes explain less than half, and the rest is unexplained. The V and J calls and clone size were taken over from that table, and D and trimming were inferred from the DNA. For this sample there are 90,000 to 150,000 clones; around 85% appear just once. 2% to 2.5% of the sample belongs to the ten largest clones.

What the time point label conveys for this sample: baseline before first vaccination. Vaccinee samples were obtained from the UK trials COV001 and COV002, which included a single-blind randomized controlled phase 2/3 trial of AZD1222 (ChAdOx1 nCoV-19) in healthy adults. For TCRbeta chain sequencing, PBMC samples from trial participants were taken at day 0 and at day 28 after the second dose. CDR3 length: 15 amino acids, cysteine to phenylalanine. The entry retains the CDR3 DNA only, 45 bases that are in frame from base 1. Here V drops 3 bases and J drops 1 base, and the junction holds 3 bases not matched to any gene. For CDR1 and CDR2, the germline V gene lists SGHRS and YFSETQ.

The chain links TRBV5-1 with TRBJ2-2; 7 middle bases align to TRBD2. Sequencing was performed on peripheral blood, taken on day 0 of AZD1222 vaccination. This receptor was identified in an adult in good health. The CDR3: CASSWGGKNTGELFF. The DNA sequence is given as TGCGCCAGCAGCTGGGGGGGAAAGAACACCGGGGAGCTGTTTTTT.